Below, 7 T cell receptor beta chains from the same sample are listed, as sequenced in a study of blood T cell repertoires in COVID-19. This table comes from immunoSEQ multiplex PCR, and its TCRdb copy is limited to in-frame clones, with some not included. The sample consists of about 89,000 clones, about 91% of them appearing once. Sequenced: peripheral blood. All receptors derive from a man aged 60 to 75 with acute or convalescent COVID-19.

The chain carries TRBV5-1 and TRBJ1-2, with 10 bases identical to TRBD1. The CDR3 spans 15 residues. Looked up from germline, CDR1 is SGHRS and CDR2 is YFSETQ. The V and J ends lost 2 bases and 2 bases, in that order; junction bases with no gene match: 3. For the CDR3, the DNA is TGCGCCAGCAGCTTTGGACAGGGGGAGAACTATGGCTACACCTTC. This translates into CASSFGQGENYGYTF.

The chain has TRBV19 and TRBJ1-2; TRBD1 aligns across 7 bases. The CDR3 is 15 amino acids. V shed 5 bases, J shed 1 base, and the junction held 7 bases outside the gene matches. CDR1 is LNHDA and CDR2 is SQIVND in the germline V gene (reference sequence). This CDR3 reads CASSEQGNLNYGYTF. CDR3 in DNA: TGTGCCAGTAGTGAACAGGGGAATCTTAACTATGGCTACACCTTC.

The chain couples TRBV24-1 to TRBJ2-7, with D possibly TRBD1 on 7 matching bases. This CDR3 comprises 15 residues. In germline, CDR1 is KGHDR, CDR2 SFDVKD. Trimming took off 6 bases at V and 0 bases at J, with 14 bases between the two ends. CDR3 sequence: CATSPRGASSYEQYF. CDR3 bases: TGTGCCACCAGTCCCAGGGGGGCGAGCTCCTACGAGCAGTACTTC.

The V and J genes are TRBV11-2 and TRBJ2-1, with TRBD1 matching over 7 bases. The CDR3 has 15 residues. Trimming removed 1 base from V and 9 bases from J; junction bases left unmatched: 9. The germline gives CDR1 SGHAT, CDR2 FQNNGV. The CDR3 is CASSLGTGGLGEQFF. In DNA form, the CDR3 reads TGTGCCAGCAGCTTAGGGACAGGAGGCCTGGGTGAGCAGTTCTTC.

The CDR3 is CATSGWETQYF. Written as DNA, the CDR3 is TGTGCCACCTCAGGGTGGGAGACCCAGTACTTC. This sequence joins TRBV28 and TRBJ2-5; D may be TRBD1 (5 bases). The CDR3 length is 11 residues. Trimming took 10 bases from V and 5 from J, leaving 11 bases between them. Germline CDR1 MDHEN, CDR2 SYDVKM.

The V gene is TRBV24-1, the J gene TRBJ2-2, with D perhaps matching TRBD1 (5 bases). V was trimmed by 3 bases and J by 15 bases, leaving 25 bases between them. This CDR3 has 16 amino acids. From germline, CDR1 is KGHDR and CDR2 SFDVKD. The CDR3 protein is CATSDQQGIETARMFF. In DNA, the CDR3 is TGTGCCACCAGTGATCAGCAAGGGATCGAGACAGCAAGGATGTTTTTT.

The chain uses TRBV5-1 and TRBJ1-1, with D tentatively TRBD1 (6 bases). Germline V gene sequence: CDR1 SGHRS, CDR2 YFSETQ. The CDR3 spans 15 residues. The V gene lost 3 bases and the J gene lost 11 bases, with 23 bases spanning the gap. In nucleotides, the CDR3 is TGCGCCAGCAGCTCCGAGACAGGCTCCCGCCGGGGCGCTTTCTTT. Amino acids: CASSSETGSRRGAFF. The complete variable domain, with remaining parts taken from reference TRBV5-1 and TRBJ1-1, reads KAGVTQTPRYLIKTRGQQVTLSCSPISGHRSVSWYQQTPGQGLQFLFEYFSETQRNKGNFPGRFSGRQFSNSRSEMNVSTLELGDSALYLCASSSETGSRRGAFFGQGTRLTVV.